The entry that follows covers one T cell receptor beta chain sequence. The antigen remains undetermined. From germline, CDR1 is SGHAT and CDR2 FQNNGV. V gave up 4 bases and J gave up 1 base; unmatched junction bases: 4. The CDR3 totals 16 residues. They built TCR cDNA with 5'RACE template switching, a step that put in a universal primer site and UMIs. TCRdb re-derived calls from the 5' RACE reads in MiXCR, one entry per CDR3 protein. Of approximately 580,000 distinct CDR3 sequences listed, around 16% were seen once; the top ten hold roughly a sixth. The data were obtained in a study of T cells after yellow fever vaccination. As for the study in general: Fractions low in cell number were prepared with SMART-Seq v4 Ultra Low Input. Study-level results: Weaker, the secondary response peaked sooner, at day 5 versus 15.

This clonotype originated in a young man who received the YFV17D yellow fever vaccine. Sequencing used PBMCs, obtained 5 days after the first yellow fever vaccination. The chain employs TRBV11-2 and TRBJ2-5, with 12 nucleotides matching TRBD1. The CDR3 sequence: CASSSGTGGPQETQYF. CDR3 DNA sequence: TGTGCCAGCAGCTCCGGGACAGGGGGCCCCCAAGAGACCCAGTACTTC.